The entry that follows covers one TCR beta chain sequence. The antigen is unknown. The patients all showed relapse after autologous stem cell transplantation, while their brentuximab vedotin exposure varied. The best responses consisted of complete response, partial response or progressive disease. The data belong to a study of PD-1 blockade in classical Hodgkin lymphoma. Study-level results: In CD4+ cells, TCR diversity went up significantly by C4D1, but in CD8+ cells it did not.

The method was immunoSEQ multiplex PCR; TCRdb's version includes in-frame clones alone and lacks a portion of them. The sample has about 34,000 clones, less than 85% seen once. Germline assignment: CDR1 LNHNV and CDR2 YYDKDF (reference sequence). The CDR3 spans 17 residues. V lost 0 bases and J 2 bases, leaving 14 bases between the germline ends. The source material was peripheral blood mononuclear cells (PBMCs), sampled before the second cycle of nivolumab. This clonotype originated in a human donor with classical Hodgkin lymphoma. The chain carries TRBV15 and TRBJ1-5; D is undetermined. CDR3: CATSRDNFLGGNQPQHF. CDR3 coding DNA: TGTGCCACCAGCAGAGACAACTTTCTCGGGGGCAATCAGCCCCAGCATTTT. Full variable domain (rest looked up from reference TRBV15 and TRBJ1-5): DAMVIQNPRYQVTQFGKPVTLSCSQTLNHNVMYWYQQKSSQAPKLLFHYYDKDFNNEADTPDNFQSRRPNTSFCFLDIRSPGLGDTAMYLCATSRDNFLGGNQPQHFGDGTRLSIL.